The clone carrying this T cell receptor beta chain came up many times. Its antigen is not known. These data originate in a study of neurological immune-mediated disorders. Regarding the study as a whole: The study phylogenetically grouped the repertoires of 18 of 34 multiple sclerosis patients into one related-CDR3 cluster, a possible signature.

The making of cDNA relied on 5'RACE with 10-nucleotide random UMIs. TCRdb reprocessed the 5' RACE reads via MiXCR and lists one record per CDR3 protein. Of roughly 100,000 distinct CDR3 sequences in the sample, under 4.5% were seen once. Unsorted libraries were generated from 2 million PBMCs held at -80 degrees C. The CDR3 runs to 14 residues. Germline V gene sequence: CDR1 SGHVS, CDR2 FNYEAQ. Trimming pared 6 bases from V and 3 bases from J, leaving 15 bases between. The chain carries TRBV7-6 and TRBJ2-7; possible D gene TRBD1, 6 bases. What was sequenced was PBMCs. The TCR comes from a woman aged 45 to 65 with multiple sclerosis. The DNA for the CDR3 is TGTGCCAGCAGTTCAGACAGGAGATACTACGAGCAGTACTTC. Its protein product is CASSSDRRYYEQYF. The complete variable domain, with remaining parts taken from reference TRBV7-6 and TRBJ2-7, reads GAGVSQSPRYKVTKRGQDVALRCDPISGHVSLYWYRQALGQGPEFLTYFNYEAQQDKSGLPNDRFSAERPEGSISTLTIQRTEQRDSAMYRCASSSDRRYYEQYFGPGTRLTVT.